The rows below give T cell receptor beta chains drawn from one sample of a study of blood T cells in healthy people across ages. Via MiXCR, TCRdb re-called the 5' RACE reads, giving one row per CDR3 protein. The data contain about 1,800,000 distinct CDR3 sequences, roughly 28% of them singletons. The sequenced material came from blood. The receptors derive from a woman aged 25 to 39 in good health. Each CDR3 is given with its conserved first and last residue. The D gene is left open where the match is weak. Clone size is shown for a subset of rows, as once, few, many or a class of expanded clone.

V gene,J gene,clone size,D gene,CDR3 protein,CDR3 DNA
TRBV20-1,TRBJ1-5,many,-,CSARWGGAPDQPQHF,TGCAGTGCTAGATGGGGTGGGGCGCCCGATCAGCCCCAGCATTTT
TRBV12-3/TRBV12-4,TRBJ2-7,few,-,CASRGGGLYEQYF,TGTGCCAGCAGGGGGGGGGGCCTCTACGAGCAGTACTTC
TRBV13,TRBJ2-1,-,TRBD2,CVSSSTSGRANEQFF,TGTGTCAGCAGCTCGACTAGCGGGAGGGCCAATGAGCAGTTCTTC
TRBV28,TRBJ2-3,few,TRBD1,CASSLTGTGFRDTQYF,TGTGCCAGCAGTCTCACCGGGACAGGGTTTAGGGATACGCAGTATTTT
TRBV11-2,TRBJ1-4,-,-,CASSPLTATNEKLFF,TGTGCCAGCAGCCCCCTTACTGCAACTAATGAAAAACTGTTTTTT
TRBV7-3,TRBJ2-6,many,TRBD1,CASSSSGTGEYSGANVLTF,TGTGCCAGCAGCTCCTCGGGGACAGGGGAGTACTCTGGGGCCAACGTCCTGACTTTC
TRBV4-1,TRBJ2-7,-,TRBD1,CASSQDWTGGADEQYF,TGCGCCAGCAGCCAAGACTGGACAGGGGGCGCAGACGAGCAGTACTTC
TRBV6-5,TRBJ2-7,many,-,CASSYSARTSYEQYF,TGTGCCAGCAGTTACTCTGCTAGGACCTCCTACGAGCAGTACTTC
TRBV6-1,TRBJ2-1,many,TRBD2,CASSPGTGTSGHNEQFF,TGTGCCAGCAGTCCCGGAACCGGGACTAGCGGGCATAATGAGCAGTTCTTC
TRBV5-1,TRBJ2-7,few,TRBD2,CASSEGTSRTYEQYF,TGCGCCAGCAGCGAGGGGACTAGCCGAACCTACGAGCAGTACTTC
TRBV2,TRBJ2-4,-,-,CASSIAPNEQYF,TGTGCCAGCAGTATAGCGCCCAATGAGCAGTACTTC
TRBV27,TRBJ1-4,few,TRBD1,CASSTGGAATNEKLFF,TGTGCCAGCAGTACAGGGGGGGCTGCAACTAATGAAAAACTGTTTTTT
TRBV5-1,TRBJ2-3,-,-,CASSLAGSGGSRDTQYF,TGCGCCAGCAGCTTGGCAGGGTCAGGGGGGTCTCGAGATACGCAGTATTTT
TRBV7-2,TRBJ1-1,-,-,CASSPELTEAFF,TGTGCCAGCAGCCCCGAGTTGACTGAAGCTTTCTTT
TRBV14,TRBJ2-1,few,-,CASSQDRGQIYNEQFF,TGTGCCAGCAGCCAAGATCGCGGGCAGATTTACAATGAGCAGTTCTTC